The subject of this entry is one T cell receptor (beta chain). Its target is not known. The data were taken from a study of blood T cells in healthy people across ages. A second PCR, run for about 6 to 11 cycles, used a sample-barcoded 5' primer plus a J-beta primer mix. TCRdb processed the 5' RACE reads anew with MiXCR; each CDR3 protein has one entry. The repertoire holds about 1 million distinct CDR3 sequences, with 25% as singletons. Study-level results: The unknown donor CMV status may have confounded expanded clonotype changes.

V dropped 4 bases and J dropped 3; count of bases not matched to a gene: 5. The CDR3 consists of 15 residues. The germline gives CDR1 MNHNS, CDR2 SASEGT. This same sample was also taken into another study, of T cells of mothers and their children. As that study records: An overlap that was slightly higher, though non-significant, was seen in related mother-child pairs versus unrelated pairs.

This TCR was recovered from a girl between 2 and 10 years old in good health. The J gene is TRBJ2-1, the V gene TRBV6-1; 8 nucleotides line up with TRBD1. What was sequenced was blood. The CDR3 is CASSATGGFYNEQFF. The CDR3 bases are TGTGCCAGCAGTGCCACAGGGGGATTCTACAATGAGCAGTTCTTC.